Shown below are 14 T cell receptor beta chains from a single sample sequenced in a study of T cells after yellow fever vaccination. TCRdb reprocessed the 5' RACE reads via MiXCR and lists one record per CDR3 protein. The table includes about 550,000 distinct CDR3 sequences, less than 20% detected once. The material was PBMCs, obtained 15 days after the yellow fever booster vaccination. The source of these receptors is a man aged 25-40 years who received the YFV17D yellow fever vaccine.

This clonotype showed up just once. The V gene is TRBV27, the J gene TRBJ1-4; 7 positions agree with TRBD1. The CDR3 extends over 16 amino acids. Germline V gene data show CDR1 as MNHEY and CDR2 as SMNVEV (reference sequence). J gave up 7 bases and V 5 bases, and 13 bases lay outside the gene matches. The CDR3 region is CASSPVMEGATEKLFF. Here the CDR3 DNA reads TGTGCCAGCAGTCCGGTGATGGAGGGGGCGACTGAAAAACTGTTTTTT. The full variable domain, its missing parts supplied by reference TRBV27 and TRBJ1-4, is EAQVTQNPRYLITVTGKKLTVTCSQNMNHEYMSWYRQDPGLGLRQIYYSMNVEVTDKGDVPEGYKVSRKEKRNFPLILESPSPNQTSLYFCASSPVMEGATEKLFFGSGTQLSVL.

This chain uses TRBV20-1 with TRBJ2-6, with D perhaps TRBD1 (6 bases). The CDR3 is made up of 16 amino acids. Germline CDR1 reads DFQATT; CDR2 reads SNEGSKA (reference sequence). V was clipped by 1 base and J by 0 bases, with 10 bases between them. The CDR3 sequence is CSARATGNSGANVLTF. In DNA, the CDR3 is TGCAGTGCTAGAGCTACAGGGAACTCTGGGGCCAACGTCCTGACTTTC.

This clonotype was observed a handful of times. This chain joins TRBV7-2 and TRBJ2-5; D perhaps matches TRBD2 (6 bases). V gave up 6 bases and J gave up 3 bases, with 17 bases separating them. Germline CDR1 reads SGHTA; CDR2 reads FQGNSA. This CDR3 region has 15 residues. The CDR3 bases are TGTGCCAGCAGTGGAGGGTGGGCGGGGAAAGAGACCCAGTACTTC. Residues: CASSGGWAGKETQYF.

The rearrangement uses TRBV15 and TRBJ2-5; D not certain. CDR3 size: 14 residues. Germline V gene data show CDR1 as LNHNV and CDR2 as YYDKDF (reference sequence). The germline V and J ends were trimmed by 4 bases and 5 bases, with 14 bases remaining between them. CDR3 sequence (DNA): TGTGCCACCAGCATTCCTTCCCTTCCGGAGACCCAGTACTTC. Translation: CATSIPSLPETQYF.

The chain couples TRBV20-1 to TRBJ2-5; D is unresolved. The V end was cut by 1 base, the J end by 4 bases, with 13 bases between. CDR3 length equals 14 residues. Germline CDR1 reads DFQATT; CDR2 reads SNEGSKA (reference sequence). The CDR3 coding sequence is TGCAGTGCTAGAGGCTTGCGGTTCCCAGAGACCCAGTACTTC. Translated, it gives CSARGLRFPETQYF.

This chain links TRBV7-3 with TRBJ2-1; TRBD2 matches at 7 bases. Germline V gene data show CDR1 as SGHTA and CDR2 as FQGTGA. This CDR3 region has 14 residues. V lost 6 bases to trimming and J lost 2 bases; unmatched junction nucleotides: 4. The DNA for the CDR3 is TGTGCCAGCAGTTTCGGACTAGCCTACAATGAGCAGTTCTTC. It is translated as CASSFGLAYNEQFF.

This clonotype was observed a few times. V gene TRBV20-1 combines with J gene TRBJ2-1, with 11 bases that match TRBD1. Germline lookup yields CDR1 DFQATT and CDR2 SNEGSKA (reference sequence). This CDR3 comprises 12 residues. In DNA, the CDR3 is TGCAGCCCGGGACAGGGGGGCAATGAGCAGTTCTTC. It yields the protein CSPGQGGNEQFF.

This clonotype showed up just a few times. CDR3: CASSLVARNTEAFF. DNA for the CDR3: TGTGCCAGCAGTTTAGTGGCTCGAAACACTGAAGCTTTCTTT. This chain connects TRBV12-3 or TRBV12-4 to TRBJ1-1; D remains ambiguous. Trimming left V 1 base short and J 2 bases short, with 8 bases between. There are 14 residues in the CDR3.

The chain is built from TRBV20-1 and TRBJ1-2, with 8 nucleotides matching TRBD1. CDR1 and CDR2 from the germline V gene are DFQATT and SNEGSKA (reference sequence). Trimming at V came to 1 base and at J to 3 bases, leaving 1 base not matched to a gene. The CDR3 runs 13 residues. CDR3 coding DNA: TGCAGTGCTAGAGCGGACAGGGACTATGGCTACACCTTC. This codes for CSARADRDYGYTF.

The rearrangement joins TRBV5-1 to TRBJ2-3; the D gene is possibly TRBD2 (6 bases). V shed 3 bases and J shed 2 bases, with 13 bases lying between them. This CDR3 is built from 15 residues. Germline-derived CDR1 and CDR2 are SGHRS and YFSETQ. The CDR3 loop reads CASSSAGRITDTQYF. The CDR3 DNA reads as TGCGCCAGCAGCTCGGCGGGGCGGATCACAGATACGCAGTATTTT.

The V gene is TRBV3-1, the J gene TRBJ2-3, with 9 bases that match TRBD1. The V and J ends lost 1 base and 1 base, in that order; junction bases with no gene match: 0. The CDR3 is 15 amino acids. Germline CDR1 reads LGHDT; CDR2 reads YNNKEL (reference sequence). The CDR3 region has the DNA TGTGCCAGCAGCCAAGGGACAGGGGGCACAGATACGCAGTATTTT. It codes for CASSQGTGGTDTQYF.

The chain joins TRBV24-1 to TRBJ2-3; either TRBD1 or TRBD2 may fit D (5 bases each). This CDR3 is 16 amino acids long. Per germline, CDR1 KGHDR and CDR2 SFDVKD. The V gene lost 3 bases and the J gene lost 2 bases, with 14 bases spanning the gap. CDR3: CATSDAGTADTDTQYF. As DNA, the CDR3 is TGTGCCACCAGTGATGCAGGGACGGCTGACACAGATACGCAGTATTTT.

V gene TRBV20-1 combines with J gene TRBJ2-2, with D unresolved. Trimming removed 3 bases from V and 0 bases from J, with 11 bases in between. This CDR3 spans 15 amino acids. The V gene's germline CDR1 is DFQATT and CDR2 SNEGSKA (reference sequence). The DNA of the CDR3 is TGCAGTGCTAGCCCCGGAATACCGAACACCGGGGAGCTGTTTTTT. Its translation: CSASPGIPNTGELFF.

The rearrangement uses TRBV5-6 and TRBJ2-2; D is unclear. This CDR3 is built from 15 residues. The V and J ends lost 0 bases and 1 base respectively, with 7 bases between them. Germline lookup yields CDR1 SGHDT and CDR2 YYEEEE. In DNA, the CDR3 is TGTGCCAGCAGCTTGGGACACTTGAACACCGGGGAGCTGTTTTTT. It specifies CASSLGHLNTGELFF. The whole variable domain, remainder taken from reference TRBV5-6 and TRBJ2-2, is DAGVTQSPTHLIKTRGQQVTLRCSPKSGHDTVSWYQQALGQGPQFIFQYYEEEERQRGNFPDRFSGHQFPNYSSELNVNALLLGDSALYLCASSLGHLNTGELFFGEGSRLTVL.